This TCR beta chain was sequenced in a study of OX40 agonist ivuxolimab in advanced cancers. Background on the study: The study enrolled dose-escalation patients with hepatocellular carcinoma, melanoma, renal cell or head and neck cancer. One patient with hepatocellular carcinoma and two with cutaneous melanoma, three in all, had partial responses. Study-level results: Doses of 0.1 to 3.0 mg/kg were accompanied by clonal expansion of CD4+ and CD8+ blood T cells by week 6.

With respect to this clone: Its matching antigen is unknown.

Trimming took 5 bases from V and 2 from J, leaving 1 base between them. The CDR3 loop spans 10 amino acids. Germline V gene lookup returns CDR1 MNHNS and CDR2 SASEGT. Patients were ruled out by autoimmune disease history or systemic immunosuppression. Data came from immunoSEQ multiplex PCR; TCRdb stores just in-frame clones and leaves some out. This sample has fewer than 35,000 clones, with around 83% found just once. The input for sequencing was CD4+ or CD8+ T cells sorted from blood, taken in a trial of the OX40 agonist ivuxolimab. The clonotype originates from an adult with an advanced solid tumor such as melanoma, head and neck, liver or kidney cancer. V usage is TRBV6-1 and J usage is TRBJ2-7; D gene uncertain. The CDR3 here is CASSTYEQYF. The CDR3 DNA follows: TGTGCCAGCAGTACCTACGAGCAGTACTTC.